The 24 T cell receptor beta chains given below trace back to one sample, sequenced in a study of OX40 agonist ivuxolimab in advanced cancers. TCRdb's table, derived via immunoSEQ multiplex PCR, lists solely in-frame clones and lacks some. The sample shows 50,000 to 75,000 clones, 87% of them seen only once. The sequences come from CD4+ or CD8+ T cells sorted from blood, collected in a trial of the OX40 agonist ivuxolimab. These receptors all come from an adult with an advanced solid tumor such as melanoma, head and neck, liver or kidney cancer.

The J gene is TRBJ1-2, the V gene TRBV7-2; TRBD1 aligns across 7 bases. Trimming removed 5 bases from V and 2 bases from J; junction bases left unmatched: 8. There are 15 residues in the CDR3. The germline V gene encodes CDR1 SGHTA and CDR2 FQGNSA. CDR3 bases: TGTGCCAGCAGCACCTCAGGGGGTCAAAACTATGGCTACACCTTC. Translation: CASSTSGGQNYGYTF. The full variable domain, with the rest looked up from reference TRBV7-2 and TRBJ1-2, is GAGVSQSPSNKVTEKGKDVELRCDPISGHTALYWYRQSLGQGLEFLIYFQGNSAPDKSGLPSDRFSAERTGGSVSTLTIQRTQQEDSAVYLCASSTSGGQNYGYTFGSGTRLTVV.

The CDR3 region has the DNA TGTGCCAGCAGGCCACGCGGTCTGCTTAACTATGGCTACACCTTC. As protein: CASRPRGLLNYGYTF. The V and J genes are TRBV7-2 and TRBJ1-2, with D unresolved. Between the trimmed V and J ends, which lost 6 bases and 1 base, there was a span of 15 bases. CDR3 length: 15 residues. CDR1 and CDR2 from the germline V gene are SGHTA and FQGNSA.

The chain employs TRBV7-9 and TRBJ1-6; D remains ambiguous. Germline V gene lookup returns CDR1 SEHNR and CDR2 FQNEAQ (reference sequence). There are 13 residues in the CDR3. V was trimmed by 2 bases and J by 11 bases, leaving 10 bases between them. The CDR3 DNA follows: TGTGCCAGCAGCTTAAAGGGTGAGACACCCCTCCACTTT. As protein: CASSLKGETPLHF.

The chain carries TRBV13 and TRBJ1-1; no definite D call. Germline values: CDR1 PRHDT, CDR2 FYEKMQ (reference sequence). This CDR3 has 14 residues. V lost 4 bases to trimming and J lost 5 bases, with 14 bases between them. CDR3 residues: CASSSRTVGTEAFF. The DNA for the CDR3 is TGTGCCAGCAGCTCGCGGACGGTAGGAACTGAAGCTTTCTTT.

V and J are TRBV6-6 and TRBJ2-7, with TRBD2 matching 14 bases. This CDR3 spans 16 amino acids. Germline V gene data show CDR1 as MNHNY and CDR2 as SVGAGI (reference sequence). J was trimmed by 3 bases and V by 8 bases; bases with no gene match: 9. CDR3 DNA: TGTGCCAGCGGTCCCTCCGGGACTAGCGGGGGCTACGAGCAGTACTTC. Encoded protein: CASGPSGTSGGYEQYF.

V usage is TRBV5-4 and J usage is TRBJ2-3, with 7 bases fitting TRBD1. Germline CDR1 SGHNT, CDR2 YYREEE (reference sequence). J lost 0 bases, V lost 6 bases, and 7 bases had no gene match. The CDR3 totals 15 residues. The DNA of the CDR3 is TGTGCCAGCAAGGGGGCTTCCCTAAGCACAGATACGCAGTATTTT. Residues: CASKGASLSTDTQYF.

The chain joins TRBV19 to TRBJ2-2; TRBD1 is a possible D gene (5 bases). The CDR3 is 14 residues long. Germline V gives CDR1 LNHDA, CDR2 SQIVND (reference sequence). The V and J ends lost 7 bases and 6 bases respectively, with 15 bases between them. CDR3 residues: CASIDQGWAGELFF. CDR3 bases: TGTGCCAGTATCGACCAGGGTTGGGCCGGGGAGCTGTTTTTT.

The V gene is TRBV2, the J gene TRBJ1-2; no firm D call. Between the trimmed V and J ends, which lost 3 bases and 4 bases, there was a span of 6 bases. The germline gives CDR1 SNHLY, CDR2 FYNNEI. There are 12 residues in the CDR3. Here the CDR3 DNA reads TGTGCCAGCAGTGAGTCTGCCTATGGCTACACCTTC. This encodes CASSESAYGYTF.

The CDR3 DNA reads as TGTGCCAGCAGCGGATCGTCAGGGACACCGAACACTGAAGCTTTCTTT. Amino acid sequence: CASSGSSGTPNTEAFF. V and J are TRBV11-3 and TRBJ1-1, with a tentative D call TRBD1 (6 bases). Between the trimmed V and J ends, which lost 5 bases and 1 base, there was a span of 17 bases. The length of the CDR3 is 16 residues. From germline, CDR1 is SGHNT and CDR2 YENEEA.

The chain employs TRBV19 and TRBJ2-5; possibly TRBD1 for D (6 bases). V lost 3 bases, J lost 2 bases, and 22 bases lay in between. The germline V gene has CDR1 LNHDA and CDR2 SQIVND (reference sequence). The CDR3 has 18 residues. CDR3 nucleotides: TGTGCCAGTAGTATCGGAACCTACAGGACAGCAGTACAAGAGACCCAGTACTTC. Translating it yields CASSIGTYRTAVQETQYF.

The genes are TRBV6-1 and TRBJ2-2; D is unresolved. This CDR3 is built from 14 residues. CDR1 and CDR2 (germline): MNHNS, SASEGT. V was shortened by 6 bases and J by 1 base, with 9 bases between the two germline ends. CDR3: CASRRDLNTGELFF. CDR3 bases: TGTGCCAGCAGGAGAGACTTGAACACCGGGGAGCTGTTTTTT.

This chain uses TRBV27 with TRBJ2-1, with 15 bases fitting TRBD2. Germline trimming cut 3 bases from V and 4 bases from J; bases unmatched to any gene: 7. In germline, CDR1 is MNHEY, CDR2 SMNVEV (reference sequence). This CDR3 is built from 18 residues. The CDR3 region is CASSFLGTSGGIYNEQFF. As DNA, the CDR3 is TGTGCCAGCAGTTTTCTCGGGACTAGCGGGGGGATTTACAATGAGCAGTTCTTC.

The V call is TRBV7-9, the J call TRBJ1-1; no firm D call. CDR1 SEHNR and CDR2 FQNEAQ come from the germline V gene (reference sequence). V was trimmed by 2 bases and J by 0 bases, leaving 7 bases between them. This CDR3 is built from 14 residues. CDR3 nucleotides: TGTGCCAGCAGCTTAAAAGCCCTGAACACTGAAGCTTTCTTT. The encoded protein is CASSLKALNTEAFF.

The chain carries TRBV27 and TRBJ1-2; D may be TRBD1 (6 bases). Trimming cost V 7 bases and J 1 base, with 13 bases left between them. Germline assignment: CDR1 MNHEY and CDR2 SMNVEV (reference sequence). The length of the CDR3 is 14 residues. CDR3 DNA: TGTGCCAGCAAACCCACGGACAGTAACTATGGCTACACCTTC. Protein sequence: CASKPTDSNYGYTF.

A word on this clone: Mismatch with germline at one junction end may stem from a read error. The genes are TRBV19 and TRBJ1-1; 7 bases agree with TRBD1. There are 18 residues in the CDR3. CDR1 is LNHDA and CDR2 is SQIVND in the germline V gene (reference sequence). CDR3 DNA sequence: TGTGCCAGTAGCATAGGGGGCACGAGAAAACTTCAAAACACTGAAGCTTTCTTT. Translated, it gives CASSIGGTRKLQNTEAFF. Variable domain in full (rest from reference TRBV19 and TRBJ1-1): DGGITQSPKYLFRKEGQNVTLSCEQNLNHDAMYWYRQDPGQGLRLIYYSQIVNDFQKGDIAEGYSVSREKKESFPLTVTSAQKNPTAFYLCASSIGGTRKLQNTEAFFGQGTRLTVV.

The V call is TRBV7-2, the J call TRBJ2-1; 8 bases are a match to TRBD2. Germline V gene data show CDR1 as SGHTA and CDR2 as FQGNSA. The CDR3 spans 19 residues. With 4 bases clipped from V and 3 bases from J, the junction kept 17 bases outside the gene matches. The CDR3 spells CASSWAGGPLALNYNEQFF. DNA of the CDR3: TGTGCCAGCAGCTGGGCGGGGGGACCTCTCGCCCTTAACTACAATGAGCAGTTCTTC.

The chain is built from TRBV6-5 and TRBJ2-7, with 14 bases aligning to TRBD2. J was trimmed by 2 bases and V by 4 bases; bases with no gene match: 1. Per germline, CDR1 MNHEY and CDR2 SVGAGI. This CDR3 region has 15 residues. DNA for the CDR3: TGTGCCAGCAGTTCGACTAGCGGGGGGGCCTACGAGCAGTACTTC. It is translated as CASSSTSGGAYEQYF.

The gene calls are TRBV9 and TRBJ1-6; D perhaps matches TRBD1 (5 bases). This CDR3 is 15 amino acids long. Trimming removed 0 bases at V and 10 bases at J, with 14 bases between. Germline CDR1 SGDLS, CDR2 YYNGEE. CDR3 amino acids: CASSVAWGSWSPLHF. Here the CDR3 DNA reads TGTGCCAGCAGCGTAGCGTGGGGGTCGTGGTCACCCCTCCACTTT.

The J gene is TRBJ2-7, the V gene TRBV27; 11 bases match TRBD2. This CDR3 comprises 14 residues. V lost 5 bases to trimming and J lost 7 bases; unmatched junction nucleotides: 7. Germline lookup yields CDR1 MNHEY and CDR2 SMNVEV (reference sequence). In nucleotides, the CDR3 is TGTGCCAGCAGTATAATAGCGGGGGGGAGGGAGCAGTACTTC. Translation gives CASSIIAGGREQYF.

The rearrangement uses TRBV11-2 and TRBJ1-1, with 8 nucleotides matching TRBD1. V lost 3 bases and J lost 0; bases outside the gene matches: 6. Germline CDR1 SGHAT, CDR2 FQNNGV. The CDR3 totals 16 residues. The chain's CDR3 is CASSFGTGNMNTEAFF. CDR3 sequence (DNA): TGTGCCAGCAGCTTCGGGACAGGTAACATGAACACTGAAGCTTTCTTT.

Worth noting for this clone: Compared with germline, one end of the junction differs, possibly owing to a read error. The V gene is TRBV27, the J gene TRBJ1-2; perhaps TRBD1 as D (5 bases). CDR1 is MNHEY, CDR2 SMNVEV, per germline (reference sequence). This CDR3 contains 16 residues. CDR3 sequence reads: CASGLKWQGGIYGYTF. The CDR3 nucleotides are TGTGCCAGCGGTTTGAAGTGGCAGGGAGGAATCTATGGCTACACCTTC.

CDR3 sequence: CASSLAGMGDEQFF. The DNA for the CDR3 is TGCGCCAGCAGCTTGGCGGGGATGGGGGATGAGCAGTTCTTC. V and J are TRBV5-1 and TRBJ2-1; D assignment may be TRBD1 or TRBD2 (5 bases each). V was shortened by 0 bases and J by 8 bases, with 12 bases between the two germline ends. Per the germline V gene, CDR1 is SGHRS and CDR2 is YFSETQ. The length of the CDR3 is 14 residues. Variable domain in full (rest from reference TRBV5-1 and TRBJ2-1): KAGVTQTPRYLIKTRGQQVTLSCSPISGHRSVSWYQQTPGQGLQFLFEYFSETQRNKGNFPGRFSGRQFSNSRSEMNVSTLELGDSALYLCASSLAGMGDEQFFGPGTRLTVL.

This chain uses TRBV28 with TRBJ2-3; D unclear. The CDR3 is 15 residues long. Trimming pared 1 base from V and 4 bases from J, leaving 12 bases between. The germline V gene has CDR1 MDHEN and CDR2 SYDVKM. The CDR3 DNA sequence: TGTGCCAGCAGTTTATTCCGACGGGTGGCAGATACGCAGTATTTT. Translating gives CASSLFRRVADTQYF.

The chain links TRBV10-3 to TRBJ2-3; TRBD1 might be the D (5 bases). The CDR3 has 14 amino acids. Germline V gives CDR1 ENHRY, CDR2 SYGVKD. Trimming removed 2 bases at V and 4 bases at J, with 10 bases between. The CDR3 region is CAISEQGMADTQYF. The CDR3 DNA follows: TGTGCCATCAGTGAGCAGGGAATGGCAGATACGCAGTATTTT.